This entry features one T cell receptor beta chain sequence. V was pared by 1 base and J by 2 bases, with 9 bases between. CDR1 and CDR2 (germline): LNHDA, SQIVND (reference sequence). The CDR3 has 14 residues. This entry belongs to a study of blood T cell repertoires in COVID-19. Overall study context: From the United States, Italy and Spain came samples of acute and convalescent COVID-19. T cells, B-cell-depleted T cells, or PBMCs provided the cDNA or gDNA that served as material.

Original handling: Estimates of nucleated cell counts were drawn from the amplification of reference gene primers. Only in-frame clones appear in the TCRdb table, and some are missing; sequencing was by immunoSEQ multiplex PCR. Clone size and V and J calls were adopted from that table, with D and trimming inferred from the DNA. Of 250,000 to 400,000 clones listed, approximately 89% are singletons. The clonotype was recovered from a woman in her 30s with COVID-19, enrolled during active disease. V is TRBV19 and J is TRBJ2-7; possibly TRBD1 for D (5 bases). Sequencing was carried out using peripheral blood. CDR3 sequence (DNA): TGTGCCAGTAGTATAGTAGGACAAACCTACGAGCAGTACTTC. Its protein is CASSIVGQTYEQYF.